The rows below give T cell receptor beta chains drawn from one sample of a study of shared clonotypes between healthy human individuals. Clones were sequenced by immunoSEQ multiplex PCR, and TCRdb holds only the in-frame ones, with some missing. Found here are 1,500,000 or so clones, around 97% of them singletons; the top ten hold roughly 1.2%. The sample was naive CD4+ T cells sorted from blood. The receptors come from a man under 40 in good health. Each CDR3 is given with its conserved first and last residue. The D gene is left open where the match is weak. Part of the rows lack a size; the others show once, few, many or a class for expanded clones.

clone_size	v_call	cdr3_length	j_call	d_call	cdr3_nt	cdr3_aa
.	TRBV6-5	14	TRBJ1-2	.	TGTGCCAGCAGTGCCGACAGGCCTCCTTATGGCTACACCTTC	CASSADRPPYGYTF
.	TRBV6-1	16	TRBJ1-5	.	TGTGCCAGCAGTGAAATGTTGGGGGACGGCAATCAGCCCCAGCATTTT	CASSEMLGDGNQPQHF
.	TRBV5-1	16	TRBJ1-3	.	TGCGCCAGCAGCTTGGCAGGGGCTAGCTCTGGAAACACCATATATTTT	CASSLAGASSGNTIYF
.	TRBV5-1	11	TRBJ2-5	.	TGCGCCAGCAGAAGCCAAGAGACCCAGTACTTC	CASRSQETQYF
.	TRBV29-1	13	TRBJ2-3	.	TGCAGCGTTCACTCCTTCGCCACAGATACGCAGTATTTT	CSVHSFATDTQYF
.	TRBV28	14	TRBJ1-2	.	TGTGCCAGCAGCCAACTGGACCGCACCTATGGCTACACCTTC	CASSQLDRTYGYTF
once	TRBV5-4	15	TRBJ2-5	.	TGTGCCAGCAGCATAACCGGGGGCCGGCAAGAGACCCAGTACTTC	CASSITGGRQETQYF
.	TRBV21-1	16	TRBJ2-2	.	TGTGCCAGCAGCAAAAAGGAGGGGGCTTCAGGCGGGGAGCTGTTTTTT	CASSKKEGASGGELFF
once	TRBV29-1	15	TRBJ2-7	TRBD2	TGCAGCGTCGGACTAGCTTGGTCTTCCGTCAACGAGCAGTACTTC	CSVGLAWSSVNEQYF
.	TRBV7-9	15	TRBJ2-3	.	TGTGCCAGCAGCTTGCAAGGGCGGGACACAGATACGCAGTATTTT	CASSLQGRDTDTQYF
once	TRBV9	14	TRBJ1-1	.	TGTGCCAGCAGCACACAGGCCCGTTCGGCTGAAGCTTTCTTT	CASSTQARSAEAFF
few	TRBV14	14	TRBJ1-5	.	TGTGCCAGCAGCCAAGGGGGTAGCAATCAGCCCCAGCATTTT	CASSQGGSNQPQHF
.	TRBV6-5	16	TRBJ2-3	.	TGTGCCAGCAGTTACCTCAGAGGGGGGGGGACAGATACGCAGTATTTT	CASSYLRGGGTDTQYF
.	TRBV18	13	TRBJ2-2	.	TGTGCCAGCTCAACGGGACCTACCGGGGAGCTGTTTTTT	CASSTGPTGELFF
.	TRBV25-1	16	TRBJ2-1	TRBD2	TGTGCCAGCAGTGGTACTCTAGCGGACCGGAGAGGTGAGCAGTTCTTC	CASSGTLADRRGEQFF
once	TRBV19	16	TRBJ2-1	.	TGTGCCAGTAGTATAGGTGCAGGGGTCTCCTACAATGAGCAGTTCTTC	CASSIGAGVSYNEQFF
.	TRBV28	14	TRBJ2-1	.	TGTGCCAGCAGTTTATTGCGGACGTACAATGAGCAGTTCTTC	CASSLLRTYNEQFF
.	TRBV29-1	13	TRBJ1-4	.	TGCAGCGTTGGACCGGACAGCGCCCAGAAACTGTTTTTT	CSVGPDSAQKLFF
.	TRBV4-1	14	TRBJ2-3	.	TGCGCCAGCAGAAGAGCGGGTGGCCCAGATACGCAGTATTTT	CASRRAGGPDTQYF
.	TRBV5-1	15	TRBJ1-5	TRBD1	TGCGCCAGCAGCTTGGGAGACAGGGTCAATCAGCCCCAGCATTTT	CASSLGDRVNQPQHF
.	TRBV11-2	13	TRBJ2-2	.	TGTGCCAGCAGCTTAGCGGGCTCCGGGGAGCTGTTTTTT	CASSLAGSGELFF
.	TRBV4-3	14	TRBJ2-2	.	TGCGCCAGCAGCCACAGGGACGACACCGGGGAGCTGTTTTTT	CASSHRDDTGELFF
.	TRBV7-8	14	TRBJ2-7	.	TGTGCCAGCAGCTTAGCGACCCTTAGTGGGGAGCAGTACTTC	CASSLATLSGEQYF
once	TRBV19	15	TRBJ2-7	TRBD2	TGTGCCAGTAGTATCTCGACTAGCGGAACCTACGAGCAGTACTTC	CASSISTSGTYEQYF
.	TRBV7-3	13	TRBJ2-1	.	TGTGCCAGCAGCTTAATCCCCGCCAGTGAGCAGTTCTTC	CASSLIPASEQFF
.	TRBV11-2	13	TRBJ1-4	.	TGTGCCAGCAGCTGGGACCTGGAGGTAAAACTGTTTTTT	CASSWDLEVKLFF
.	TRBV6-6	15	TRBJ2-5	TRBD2	TGTGCCAGCAGTTACCGGCAGGGAGGGCAAGAGACCCAGTACTTC	CASSYRQGGQETQYF
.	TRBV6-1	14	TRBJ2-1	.	TGTGCCAGCAGTGAAGAGGGGAGCCGGAATGAGCAGTTCTTC	CASSEEGSRNEQFF
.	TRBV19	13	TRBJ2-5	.	TGTGCCAGTAGTATAGTTGTCACGGCGACCCAGTACTTC	CASSIVVTATQYF
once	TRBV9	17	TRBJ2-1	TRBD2	TGTGCCAGCAGTCAGAGACTAGCGGGAGGTTATTACAATGAGCAGTTCTTC	CASSQRLAGGYYNEQFF
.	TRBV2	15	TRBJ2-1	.	TGTGCCAGCCGCAGAACGGGACTCTTCTACAATGAGCAGTTCTTC	CASRRTGLFYNEQFF
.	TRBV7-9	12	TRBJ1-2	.	TGTGCCAGCAGCATAAGAAACTATGGCTACACCTTC	CASSIRNYGYTF
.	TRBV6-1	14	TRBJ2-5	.	TGTGCCAGCAGTGAAGCGGGAGTAAGGGAGACCCAGTACTTC	CASSEAGVRETQYF
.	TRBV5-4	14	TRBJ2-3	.	TGTGCCAGCACCCCCGGACTTCACACAGATACGCAGTATTTT	CASTPGLHTDTQYF
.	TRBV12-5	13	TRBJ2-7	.	TGTGCTAGTGGTTTGAGCGGCCACTACGAGCAGTACTTC	CASGLSGHYEQYF
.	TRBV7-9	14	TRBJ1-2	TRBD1	TGTGCCAGCAGCCCAGGACAGGGGGACTATGGCTACACCTTC	CASSPGQGDYGYTF
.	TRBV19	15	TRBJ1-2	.	TGTGCCAGTAGTATTTTTTCGGTCAGGGAAGATGGCTACACCTTC	CASSIFSVREDGYTF
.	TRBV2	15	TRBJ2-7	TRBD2	TGTGCCAGCAGCTCGGAGCGGGGGGGATCCTACGAGCAGTACTTC	CASSSERGGSYEQYF
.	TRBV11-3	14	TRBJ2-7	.	TGTGCCAGCAGCGCGAGGGCCTACCCATACGAGCAGTACTTC	CASSARAYPYEQYF
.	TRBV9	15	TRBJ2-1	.	TGTGCCAGCAGCGTAAGTTCTAGCGTGCCCAATGAGCAGTTCTTC	CASSVSSSVPNEQFF
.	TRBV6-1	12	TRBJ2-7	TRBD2	TGTGCCAGCACGGGAGGAGTATACGAGCAGTACTTC	CASTGGVYEQYF
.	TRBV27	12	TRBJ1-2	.	TGTGCCAGTGGAAAGGGCCCCTATGGCTACACCTTC	CASGKGPYGYTF
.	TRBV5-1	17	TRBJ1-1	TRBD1	TGCGCCAGCAGTTTTATCGGACAGGCAAAACCTAACACTGAAGCTTTCTTT	CASSFIGQAKPNTEAFF
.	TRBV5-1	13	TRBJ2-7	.	TGCGCCAGCAGCGCAACCCTCCACGACGAGCAGTACTTC	CASSATLHDEQYF
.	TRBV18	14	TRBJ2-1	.	TGTGCCAGCTCACGGGACCATTTAAACAATGAGCAGTTCTTC	CASSRDHLNNEQFF
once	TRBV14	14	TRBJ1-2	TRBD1	TGTGCCAGCAGCCAAGACCACAGGGGCTATGGCTACACCTTC	CASSQDHRGYGYTF
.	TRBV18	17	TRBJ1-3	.	TGTGCCAGCTCACCCTTAAGACCACAGGACTCTGGAAACACCATATATTTT	CASSPLRPQDSGNTIYF
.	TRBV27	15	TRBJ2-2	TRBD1	TGTGCCAGCAGTTCAGACAGGGCGGACACCGGGGAGCTGTTTTTT	CASSSDRADTGELFF
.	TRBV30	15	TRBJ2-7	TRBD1	TGTGCCTGGACGCGAGACAGGGCGGTTTCCTACGAGCAGTACTTC	CAWTRDRAVSYEQYF
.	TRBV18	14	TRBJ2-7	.	TGTGCCAGCTCACCACTAGCGGCAACCTACGAGCAGTACTTC	CASSPLAATYEQYF
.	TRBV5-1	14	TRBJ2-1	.	TGCGCCAGCAGACCGGGATTATTGGCGTATGAGCAGTTCTTC	CASRPGLLAYEQFF
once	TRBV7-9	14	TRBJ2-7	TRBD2	TGTGCCAGCAGCTCTTTAGCGGGAGTCGGCGAGCAGTACTTC	CASSSLAGVGEQYF
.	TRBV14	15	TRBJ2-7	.	TGTGCCAGCAGCCAATGGGGACGAGCCCAATACGAGCAGTACTTC	CASSQWGRAQYEQYF
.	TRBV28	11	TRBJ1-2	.	TGTGCCAGCAGCTCCCGGTTAGGCTACACCTTC	CASSSRLGYTF
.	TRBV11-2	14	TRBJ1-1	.	TGTGCCAGCAGCCCCAGGCCCTGGGGGACTGAAGCTTTCTTT	CASSPRPWGTEAFF
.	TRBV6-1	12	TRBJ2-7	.	TGTGCCAGCAGTAGGACCCCCGTCGAGCAGTACTTC	CASSRTPVEQYF
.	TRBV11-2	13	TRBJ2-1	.	TGTGCCAGCAGCTTAATTCTCGCGGCTGAGCAGTTCTTC	CASSLILAAEQFF
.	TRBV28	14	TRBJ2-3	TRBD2	TGTGCCAGCAAAGGCGGGAGCCGCACAGATACGCAGTATTTT	CASKGGSRTDTQYF
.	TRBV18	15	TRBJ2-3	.	TGTGCCAGCTCACCAAATTCGCTGATAGCAGATACGCAGTATTTT	CASSPNSLIADTQYF